This T cell receptor beta chain was obtained from a study of blood T cell repertoires in COVID-19. The overall study: Material from acute and convalescent COVID-19 was sourced from the United States, Italy and Spain. PBMCs, B-cell-depleted T cells, or T cells provided the cDNA or gDNA that made up the material.

As processed by the authors: Reference gene primer amplification gave estimated nucleated cell counts. Generated by immunoSEQ multiplex PCR, the TCRdb table keeps only in-frame clones and is missing some. V, J and clone size derive from that table, while D and trimming were established from the DNA sequence. Among about 240,000 clones listed, 87% were seen once. CDR3 length: 14 amino acids. Germline lookup yields CDR1 MNHEY and CDR2 SMNVEV (reference sequence). Trimming pared 5 bases from V and 0 bases from J, leaving 10 bases between. This clone has a handful of counts. The specimen was peripheral blood. The chain recombines TRBV27 with TRBJ2-5; unclear D gene. This TCR was recovered from a man in his fifties or sixties who had recovered from COVID-19. This CDR3 is CASSPRRNQETQYF. The CDR3 DNA reads as TGTGCCAGCAGTCCGCGGCGGAACCAAGAGACCCAGTACTTC.